Detailed here is one T cell receptor beta chain. The antigen is undetermined. The data stem from a study of T cells in Graves' hyperthyroidism and ophthalmopathy. Aged 18 to 65, the patients had hyperthyroidism that was newly diagnosed and had lasted under 2 months. Diagnoses rested on clinical symptoms, serum thyroxine and TRAb, thyroid ultrasound and orbital computed tomography. Regions amplified from RNA transcripts were the TCR beta CDR3 regions. TCR CDR3 regions were first amplified by RT-PCR with HTBI primers. One entry per CDR3 protein results from TCRdb running MiXCR on the multiplex PCR reads. The repertoire has around 450,000 distinct CDR3 sequences, approximately 14% of them found once; the top ten carry roughly 14%. V shed 2 bases, J shed 1 base, and the junction held 6 bases outside the gene matches. CDR1 MNHNS and CDR2 SASEGT come from the germline V gene. The CDR3 is 18 residues long.

Notes on the study in general: Most expanded thyroid clonotypes above 0.001 also appeared in blood. It was a median 6.5 months before onset that the model predicted ophthalmopathy.

The specimen was blood. The sequence came from a woman aged 18-29 years with Graves' hyperthyroidism. The chain is built from TRBV6-1 and TRBJ2-3; 13 bases match TRBD2. The CDR3 DNA reads as TGTGCCAGCAGTGAATGGGGGACTAGCGGGGTGCGCACAGATACGCAGTATTTT. It codes for CASSEWGTSGVRTDTQYF.